A selection of T cell receptor beta chains follows, all from one sample in a study of T cells in Graves' hyperthyroidism and ophthalmopathy. TCRdb reprocessed the multiplex PCR reads via MiXCR and lists one record per CDR3 protein. The table records 650,000 to 850,000 distinct CDR3 sequences, around a sixth of them present only once. Sequenced sample: blood. These receptors were obtained from a woman aged 45-65 years with Graves' hyperthyroidism that later progressed to Graves' ophthalmopathy. The CDR3 runs from the conserved cysteine through the conserved F or W. The D gene is left open where the match is weak. The size entry is marked missing in some rows and otherwise reads once, few, many or a size class.

J	D	size	V	DNA	CDR3
TRBJ1-3	-	many	TRBV12-3/TRBV12-4	TGTGCCAGCAGTTTGATTGGAAACACCATATATTTT	CASSLIGNTIYF
TRBJ1-6	TRBD1	few	TRBV20-1	TGCAGTGCTAGAGCCCCGGGACAGGGGTATTCACCCCTCCACTTT	CSARAPGQGYSPLHF
TRBJ1-1	-	few	TRBV6-2/TRBV6-3	TGTGCCAGCAGCTCCCTTGGACCAGGAACGGCTGAAGCTTTCTTT	CASSSLGPGTAEAFF
TRBJ1-2	TRBD1	few	TRBV20-1	TGCAGTGCGGACCGCGGACAGGGGGCCCGTACGAGTGGCTACACCTTC	CSADRGQGARTSGYTF
TRBJ2-1	TRBD2	-	TRBV12-3/TRBV12-4	TGTGCCAGCAGTCGGGGACTAGCGGGGGGGCTCAATGAGCAGTTCTTC	CASSRGLAGGLNEQFF
TRBJ2-5	-	many	TRBV20-1	TGCAGTGCTAGCCTGGGAGGTGGGATCGGAGAGACCCAGTACTTC	CSASLGGGIGETQYF
TRBJ1-6	TRBD1	-	TRBV6-4	TGTGCCAGCAGTTATCAGGACAGGAATTCACCCCTCCACTTT	CASSYQDRNSPLHF
TRBJ1-1	-	-	TRBV25-1	TGTGCCAGCAACTCACAAGTCATGAACACTGAAGCTTTCTTT	CASNSQVMNTEAFF
TRBJ2-3	TRBD2	many	TRBV20-1	TGCAGTGCTAATGGTGGGACTAGCGGGGTTACAGATACGCAGTATTTT	CSANGGTSGVTDTQYF
TRBJ2-1	-	many	TRBV11-2	TGTGCCAGCAGCTTGGGATGGGTGGGGGGAAGTAATGAGCAGTTCTTC	CASSLGWVGGSNEQFF
TRBJ1-2	-	-	TRBV7-9	TGTGCCAGCAGCTTATTAGGGACTGACTATGGCTACACCTTC	CASSLLGTDYGYTF
TRBJ2-1	TRBD2	-	TRBV30	TGTGCCTGGAGTACCGGGGGGAGGGGTGAGCAGTTCTTC	CAWSTGGRGEQFF
TRBJ2-3	TRBD2	many	TRBV5-1	TGTGCCAGCAGCCTTGGACTAGCGGGGGCAACAGATACGCAGTATTTT	CASSLGLAGATDTQYF
TRBJ1-2	-	-	TRBV13	TGTGCCAGCAGCTCCTGGGGGAGAGCTAACTATGGCTACACCTTC	CASSSWGRANYGYTF
TRBJ1-1	-	many	TRBV27	TGTGCCAGCAGTTCGCCTCAACAGGGCCGGACTGAAGCTTTCTTT	CASSSPQQGRTEAFF
TRBJ1-4	-	-	TRBV6-1	TGTGCCAGCAGCCACGGACGGCCTCGGGGTGAAAAACTGTTTTTT	CASSHGRPRGEKLFF
TRBJ1-5	-	-	TRBV10-2	TGCGCCAGCAGTGCTTGGGAACAGCCCCAGCATTTT	CASSAWEQPQHF
TRBJ1-1	-	many	TRBV6-5	TGTGCCAGCAGTTACGAGCCGGGGTTCACTGAAGCTTTCTTT	CASSYEPGFTEAFF
TRBJ2-6	TRBD2	-	TRBV11-2	TGTGCCAGCAGCTTGAGGCAGGGAGGGGCCGGGGCCAACGTCCTGACTTTC	CASSLRQGGAGANVLTF
TRBJ1-1	TRBD1	-	TRBV6-1	TGTGCCATAAAAGGACAGGGTGGAACTGAAGCTTTCTTT	CAIKGQGGTEAFF
TRBJ2-1	-	many	TRBV27	TGTGCCAGCAGTCCAGGGGCTATCTACAATGAGCAGTTCTTC	CASSPGAIYNEQFF
TRBJ2-5	TRBD2	-	TRBV18	TGTGCCAGCTCACCAGCTAGCGGGGGGTTTGAGACCCAGTACTTC	CASSPASGGFETQYF
TRBJ1-2	-	many	TRBV3-1	TGTGCCAGCAGGGAAGCCGGGGGGGAAGGCTACACCTTC	CASREAGGEGYTF
TRBJ1-1	-	-	TRBV19	TGTGCCAGTAGCTCTACTTCGGACACTGAAGCTTTCTTT	CASSSTSDTEAFF
TRBJ2-2	-	few	TRBV19	TGTGCCAGTAAGGACGCCAGGTCCACCGGGGAGCTGTTTTTT	CASKDARSTGELFF
TRBJ1-5	-	many	TRBV12-3/TRBV12-4	TGTGCCAGCAGTCGCCCGTCAGGCAATCAGCCCCAGCATTTT	CASSRPSGNQPQHF
TRBJ2-3	-	once	TRBV7-8	TGTGCCAGCACCCGCCGGGAAGTTTGGGGGCTGGGCACAGATACGCAGTATTTT	CASTRREVWGLGTDTQYF
TRBJ2-3	-	-	TRBV10-3	TGTGCCATCAGTGATTCCACGGAAGATACGCAGTATTTT	CAISDSTEDTQYF
TRBJ2-7	TRBD1	-	TRBV14	TGTGCCAGCAGCCACATACAGGGGGCAACCTACGAGCAGTACTTC	CASSHIQGATYEQYF
TRBJ1-4	TRBD1	few	TRBV7-8	TGTGCCAGCAGCTCCCGGGGGACAGATGAAAAACTGTTTTTT	CASSSRGTDEKLFF
TRBJ1-6	-	few	TRBV20-1	TGCAGTGCTAGCCCGACCGGCTTCAATTCACCCCTCCACTTT	CSASPTGFNSPLHF
TRBJ1-6	-	-	TRBV7-9	TGTGCCAGCGGCGCCCGATCCTATAATTCACCCCTCCACTTT	CASGARSYNSPLHF
TRBJ1-1	TRBD1	many	TRBV6-1	TGTGCCAGCAGTGAAGAATTAACAGGGGGCACTGAAGCTTTCTTT	CASSEELTGGTEAFF
TRBJ2-7	TRBD2	many	TRBV11-2	TGTGCCAGCAGCCAGAAGCCAAGCGGGGGGACCTACGAGCAGTACTTC	CASSQKPSGGTYEQYF
TRBJ2-7	TRBD2	-	TRBV27	TGTGCCAGCAGTACTAGCGTGAGCTACGAGCAGTACTTC	CASSTSVSYEQYF
TRBJ1-5	-	many	TRBV20-1	TGCAGTGCTAGTCATTACGACGAGTGGCCCCAGCATTTT	CSASHYDEWPQHF
TRBJ2-1	-	-	TRBV20-1	TGCAGTGGAGGGAACGGGAGAGACGAGCAGTTCTTC	CSGGNGRDEQFF
TRBJ2-2	-	few	TRBV5-1	TGCGCCAGCAGCTTGGTCCTGGGACATTCCGACACCGGGGAGCTGTTTTTT	CASSLVLGHSDTGELFF
TRBJ2-1	TRBD1	-	TRBV18	TGTGCCAGCTCACCAAACACAGGGGGCTATGGCTACAATGAGCAGTTCTTC	CASSPNTGGYGYNEQFF
TRBJ2-2	TRBD1	many	TRBV3-1	TGTGCCAGCAGCCACTGGGACAGGGGAGCCGGGGAGCTGTTTTTT	CASSHWDRGAGELFF
TRBJ1-5	-	few	TRBV20-1	TGCAGTACCCCCGGCAGGGTCCCCAATCAGCCCCAGCATTTT	CSTPGRVPNQPQHF
TRBJ2-7	-	-	TRBV6-2/TRBV6-3	TGTGCCAGCAGCCCTGAAAGTCAGGCTTACGAGCAGTACTTC	CASSPESQAYEQYF
TRBJ1-2	TRBD1	few	TRBV7-2	TGTGCCAGCAGCCTAACGCCGGGACAGGGGCGCTATGGCTACACCTTC	CASSLTPGQGRYGYTF
TRBJ2-1	TRBD2	many	TRBV20-1	TGCAGTGCTCCCCCAGGAGGACTAGCGGGGGGGAGAAATGAGCAGTTCTTC	CSAPPGGLAGGRNEQFF
TRBJ2-2	TRBD1	few	TRBV7-3	TGTGCCAGCAGCTTGGGGACAGGGGAAGCCGGGGAGCTGTTTTTT	CASSLGTGEAGELFF
TRBJ1-4	-	many	TRBV7-8	TGTGCCAGCAGCTCTACCCGGGTGGCCACGGACGTTAAACTGTTTTTT	CASSSTRVATDVKLFF
TRBJ2-5	-	many	TRBV5-1	TGCGCCAGCAGCTCGCCTGGACCCAGTACGGAGACCCAGTACTTC	CASSSPGPSTETQYF
TRBJ1-5	-	few	TRBV30	TGTGCCTGGAGTGTAGGGAGGTTGAGACAGCCCCAGCATTTT	CAWSVGRLRQPQHF
TRBJ1-1	-	many	TRBV2	TGTGCCAGCAGTGACCCAGCCGAGCCGGACACTGAAGCTTTCTTT	CASSDPAEPDTEAFF
TRBJ1-2	-	many	TRBV13	TGTGCCAGCAGCTTTGTGACAGGAGCTAACTATGGCTACACCTTC	CASSFVTGANYGYTF
TRBJ2-3	-	-	TRBV6-1	TGTGCCAGCAGTGATACGCAGTATTTT	CASSDTQYF
TRBJ1-5	-	many	TRBV5-8	TGTGCCAGCAGCCCCTCAGGGCCGAATCAGCCCCAGCATTTT	CASSPSGPNQPQHF
TRBJ1-5	-	-	TRBV15	TGTGCCACCAGCAGAGAATCCGGGAGCAATCAGCCCCAGCATTTT	CATSRESGSNQPQHF